This TCR beta chain was identified during a study of T cells in Graves' hyperthyroidism and ophthalmopathy. There are many counts of this clonotype. What it recognizes is unknown. The diagnoses drew upon clinical symptoms, serum thyroxine and TRAb, thyroid ultrasound and orbital computed tomography. Source material for PBMCs was more than 7.5 ml fresh peripheral blood. Amplified TCR beta CDR3 regions came from RNA transcripts. Primed by the HTBI set, a first-round RT-PCR was run on the TCR CDR3. TCRdb fed the multiplex PCR reads into MiXCR, producing one record per CDR3 protein. The sample contains hundreds of thousands of distinct CDR3 sequences, 15% to 18% of which appear only once. Study-level points and caveats: Ophthalmopathy and stable hyperthyroidism were told apart by a 13 V-J model. Blood held most thyroid clonotypes expanded above 0.001 frequency.

This CDR3 has 15 residues. Germline values: CDR1 SGHAT, CDR2 FQNNGV. V was clipped by 1 base and J by 3 bases, with 12 bases between them. This clonotype was obtained from a woman between 18 and 30 years old with Graves' hyperthyroidism that later progressed to Graves' ophthalmopathy. The sequenced material came from blood. The V and J genes are TRBV11-2 and TRBJ2-5; D possibly corresponds to TRBD2 (7 bases). The CDR3 DNA sequence: TGTGCCAGCAGCTTAGTTGGGGGGGCGGAAGAGACCCAGTACTTC. Its protein is CASSLVGGAEETQYF.